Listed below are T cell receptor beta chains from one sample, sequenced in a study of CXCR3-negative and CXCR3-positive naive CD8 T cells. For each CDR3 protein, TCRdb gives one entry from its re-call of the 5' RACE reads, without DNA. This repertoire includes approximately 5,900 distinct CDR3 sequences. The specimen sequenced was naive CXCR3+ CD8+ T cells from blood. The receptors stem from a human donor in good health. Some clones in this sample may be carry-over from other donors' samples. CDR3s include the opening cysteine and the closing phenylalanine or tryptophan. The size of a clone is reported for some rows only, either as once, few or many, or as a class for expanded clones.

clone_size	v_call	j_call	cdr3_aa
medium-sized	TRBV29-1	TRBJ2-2	CSVVLAGELFF
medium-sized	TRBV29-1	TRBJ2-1	CSVASKNRQEQFF
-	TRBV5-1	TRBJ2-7	CASSLDLPGTGESEQYF
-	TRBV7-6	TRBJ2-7	CASSLASGGSYEQYF
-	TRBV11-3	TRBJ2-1	CASSSPDTKGGPSYNEQFF
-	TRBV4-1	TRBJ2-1	CASSQAASGSYNEQFF
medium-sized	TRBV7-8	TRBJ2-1	CASSLGDYNEQFF
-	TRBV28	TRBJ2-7	CASSLPGGVYEQYF
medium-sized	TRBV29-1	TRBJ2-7	CSVEDRGIPYEQYF
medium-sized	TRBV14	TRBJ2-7	CASSLRDRGHEQYF
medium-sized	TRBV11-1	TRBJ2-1	CASSPGGGRAYEQFF
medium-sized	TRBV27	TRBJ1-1	CASRRDKGVRTEAFF
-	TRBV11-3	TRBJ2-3	CASSLRERATDTQYF
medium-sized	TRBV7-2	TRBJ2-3	CASSSPIAGEGVDTQYF
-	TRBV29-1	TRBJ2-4	CSGITGEAKNIQYF
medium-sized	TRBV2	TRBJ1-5	CASSVHDSNQPQHF
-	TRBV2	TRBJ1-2	CASSETANYGYTF
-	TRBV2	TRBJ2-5	CAVQGQGGETQYF
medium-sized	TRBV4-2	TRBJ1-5	CASSQGGQPQHF
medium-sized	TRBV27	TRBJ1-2	CASSSINTGGAYGYTF
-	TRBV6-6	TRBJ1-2	CAGHRVDYGYTF
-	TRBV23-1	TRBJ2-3	CAKRAGLRSTDTQYF
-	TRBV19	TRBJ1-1	CASSMYGELNTEAFF
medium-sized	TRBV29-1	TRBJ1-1	CSVTTGLNTEAFF
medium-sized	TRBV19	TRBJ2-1	CASSISVGNEQFF
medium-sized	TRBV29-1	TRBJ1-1	CSVPYPPVTFF
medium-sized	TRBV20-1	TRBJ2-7	CSAVKDRAVSYEQYF
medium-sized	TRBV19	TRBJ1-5	CATGGTDRGQPQHF
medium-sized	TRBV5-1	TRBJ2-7	CASSLYGTTYEQYF
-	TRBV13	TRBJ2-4	CASSHGLAKNIQYF
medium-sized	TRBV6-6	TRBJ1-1	CASSYAGERTEAFF
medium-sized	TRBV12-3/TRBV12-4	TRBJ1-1	CASSFLQPDTEAFF
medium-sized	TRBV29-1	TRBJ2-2	CSVDRERTGELFF
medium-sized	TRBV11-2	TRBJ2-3	CASSLLSTGSDTQYF
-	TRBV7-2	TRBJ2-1	CASSLGGGNEQFF
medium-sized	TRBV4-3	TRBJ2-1	CASSQDGTSSYNEQFF
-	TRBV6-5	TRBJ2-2	CASSWEGSGELFF
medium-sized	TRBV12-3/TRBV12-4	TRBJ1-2	CASSSTGAIYGYTF
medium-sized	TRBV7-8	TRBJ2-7	CASSLEAGANSYEQYF
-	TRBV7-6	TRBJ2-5	CASSLVGGQETQYF
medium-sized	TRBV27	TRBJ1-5	CASRLGDSNQPQHF
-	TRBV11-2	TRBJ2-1	CASSLELATPENEQFF
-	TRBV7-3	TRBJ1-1	CASSPRLARQDTEAFF
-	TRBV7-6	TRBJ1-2	CASSQTSGTYNGYTF
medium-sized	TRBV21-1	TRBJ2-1	CASSKGQGGRMAQLHLSYNEQFF
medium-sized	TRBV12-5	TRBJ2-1	CASGLGLAGGDEQFF
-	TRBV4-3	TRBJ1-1	CASSQDWDRPTEAFF
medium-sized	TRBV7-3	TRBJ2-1	CASSFGQGAYDEQFF
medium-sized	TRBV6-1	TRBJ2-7	CASSDPRLSYPFYEQYF